This passage covers 5 T cell receptor beta chains from one sample sequenced in a study of CD8+CD57+ T cells in acquired aplastic anemia. Profiles of TCR beta VDJ and CDR3 were generated from a genomic DNA template. TCRdb re-called the reads through MiXCR, storing one row per CDR3 protein. The table lists about 98,000 distinct CDR3 sequences, around 68% of them singletons. Selection for sequencing was limited to patients who had shown CD8+CD57+ cell expansion by flow cytometry. The specimen sequenced was sorted CD4+, CD8+, or CD8+CD57+ T cells (not recorded which) from PBMCs. The receptors were gathered from a human donor with aplastic anemia.

The V call is TRBV24-1, the J call TRBJ2-5, with TRBD1 as a possible D gene (5 bases). The germline CDR1 and CDR2 sequences are KGHDR and SFDVKD. This CDR3 contains 15 residues. The V end was cut by 1 base, the J end by 3 bases, with 11 bases between. The CDR3 protein is CATSDFFSREETQYF. The CDR3 DNA is TGTGCCACCAGTGATTTCTTCTCCAGGGAAGAGACCCAGTACTTC.

This clonotype was counted a few times. J is TRBJ1-6 and V is TRBV20-1; 8 bases map to TRBD1. CDR1 is DFQATT, CDR2 SNEGSKA, per germline (reference sequence). The V and J ends lost 3 bases and 7 bases, in that order; junction bases with no gene match: 5. The CDR3 loop spans 14 amino acids. CDR3 nucleotides: TGCAGTGCTAGTAGGGGACAGGAAAATTCACCCCTCCACTTT. Its translation: CSASRGQENSPLHF.

This chain connects TRBV7-3 to TRBJ1-6; 9 nucleotides line up with TRBD1. The CDR3 has 14 amino acids. Per the germline V gene, CDR1 is SGHTA and CDR2 is FQGTGA. Unmatched junction bases numbered 3, after V lost 5 bases and J lost 7 bases. The chain's CDR3 is CASSQGTGNSPLHF. For the CDR3, the DNA is TGTGCCAGCAGCCAGGGGACAGGGAATTCACCCCTCCACTTT.

This sequence joins TRBV20-1 and TRBJ1-1; D gene unclear. Germline values: CDR1 DFQATT, CDR2 SNEGSKA (reference sequence). The CDR3 length is 10 residues. The V gene lost 4 bases and the J gene lost 5 bases, with 5 bases spanning the gap. The CDR3 DNA reads as TGCAGTGCTAAGGATACTGAAGCTTTCTTT. Its protein is CSAKDTEAFF.

This clonotype has a count of ten or more. This rearrangement joins TRBV7-3 to TRBJ2-7, with D possibly being TRBD1 (6 bases). Germline V gene data show CDR1 as SGHTA and CDR2 as FQGTGA. V lost 1 base, J lost 7 bases, and 20 bases lay in between. This CDR3 contains 16 residues. The CDR3 here is CASSLIPDSTLREQYF. For the CDR3, the DNA is TGTGCCAGCAGCTTAATTCCGGACAGTACCCTACGGGAGCAGTACTTC.